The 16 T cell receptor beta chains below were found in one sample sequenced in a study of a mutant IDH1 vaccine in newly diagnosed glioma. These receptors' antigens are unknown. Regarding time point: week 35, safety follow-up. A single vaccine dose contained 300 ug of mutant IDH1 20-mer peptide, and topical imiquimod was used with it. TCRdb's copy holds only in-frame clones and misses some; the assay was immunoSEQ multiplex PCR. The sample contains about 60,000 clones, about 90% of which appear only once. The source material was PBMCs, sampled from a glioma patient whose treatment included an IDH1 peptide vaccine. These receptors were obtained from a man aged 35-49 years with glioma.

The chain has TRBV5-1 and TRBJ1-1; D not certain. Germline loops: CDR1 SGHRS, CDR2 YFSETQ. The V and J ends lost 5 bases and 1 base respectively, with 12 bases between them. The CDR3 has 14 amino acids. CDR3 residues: CASREEPQNTEAFF. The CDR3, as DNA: TGCGCCAGCAGAGAGGAGCCACAGAACACTGAAGCTTTCTTT. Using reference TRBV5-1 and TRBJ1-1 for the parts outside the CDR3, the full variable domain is KAGVTQTPRYLIKTRGQQVTLSCSPISGHRSVSWYQQTPGQGLQFLFEYFSETQRNKGNFPGRFSGRQFSNSRSEMNVSTLELGDSALYLCASREEPQNTEAFFGQGTRLTVV.

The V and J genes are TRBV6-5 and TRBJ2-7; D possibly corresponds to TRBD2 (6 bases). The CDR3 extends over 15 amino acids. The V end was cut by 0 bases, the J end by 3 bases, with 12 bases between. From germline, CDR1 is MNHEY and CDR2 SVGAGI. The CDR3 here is CASSYSGGSGYEQYF. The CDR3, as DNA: TGTGCCAGCAGTTACTCGGGGGGTAGCGGCTACGAGCAGTACTTC.

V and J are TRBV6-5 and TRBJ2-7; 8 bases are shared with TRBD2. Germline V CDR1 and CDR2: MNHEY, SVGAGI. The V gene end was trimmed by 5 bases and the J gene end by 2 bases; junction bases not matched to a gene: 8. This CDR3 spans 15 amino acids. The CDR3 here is CASSNSGTRPYEQYF. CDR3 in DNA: TGTGCCAGCAGTAATTCCGGGACTAGGCCCTACGAGCAGTACTTC.

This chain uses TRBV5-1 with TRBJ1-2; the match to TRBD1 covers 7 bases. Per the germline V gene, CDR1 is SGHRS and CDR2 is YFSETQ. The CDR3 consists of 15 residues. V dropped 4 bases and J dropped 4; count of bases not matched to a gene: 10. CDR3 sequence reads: CASSTGASESYGYTF. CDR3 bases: TGCGCCAGCAGCACAGGGGCCTCGGAGAGCTATGGCTACACCTTC.

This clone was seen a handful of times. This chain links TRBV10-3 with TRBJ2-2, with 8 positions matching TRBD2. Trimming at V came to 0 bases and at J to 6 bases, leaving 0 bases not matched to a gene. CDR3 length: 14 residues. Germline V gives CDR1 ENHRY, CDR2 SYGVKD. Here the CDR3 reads CAISESAGAGELFF. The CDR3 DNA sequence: TGTGCCATCAGTGAGTCAGCGGGAGCCGGGGAGCTGTTTTTT.

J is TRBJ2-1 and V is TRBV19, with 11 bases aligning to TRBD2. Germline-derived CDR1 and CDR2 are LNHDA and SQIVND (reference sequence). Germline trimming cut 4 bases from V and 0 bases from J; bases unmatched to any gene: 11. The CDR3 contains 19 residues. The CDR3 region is CASSTPGLAELYSYNEQFF. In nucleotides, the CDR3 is TGTGCCAGTAGTACCCCGGGACTAGCGGAGCTATACTCCTACAATGAGCAGTTCTTC.

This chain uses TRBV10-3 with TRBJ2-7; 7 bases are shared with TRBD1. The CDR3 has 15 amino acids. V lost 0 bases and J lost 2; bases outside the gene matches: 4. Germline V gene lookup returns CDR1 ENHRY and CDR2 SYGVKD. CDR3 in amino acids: CAISESRDRTYEQYF. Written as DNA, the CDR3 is TGTGCCATCAGTGAGTCGAGGGACAGAACCTACGAGCAGTACTTC.

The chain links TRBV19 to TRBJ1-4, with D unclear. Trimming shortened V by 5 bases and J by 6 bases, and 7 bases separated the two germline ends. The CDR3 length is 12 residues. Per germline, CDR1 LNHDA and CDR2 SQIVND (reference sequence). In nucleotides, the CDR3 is TGTGCCAGTAGTGGGGTGTATGAAAAACTGTTTTTT. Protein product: CASSGVYEKLFF.

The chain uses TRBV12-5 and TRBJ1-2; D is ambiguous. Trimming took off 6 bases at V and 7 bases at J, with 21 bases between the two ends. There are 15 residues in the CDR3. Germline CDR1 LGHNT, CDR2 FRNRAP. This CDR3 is CASGLWGRVERGYTF. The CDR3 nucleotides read TGTGCTAGTGGCTTGTGGGGAAGGGTGGAGCGTGGCTACACCTTC.

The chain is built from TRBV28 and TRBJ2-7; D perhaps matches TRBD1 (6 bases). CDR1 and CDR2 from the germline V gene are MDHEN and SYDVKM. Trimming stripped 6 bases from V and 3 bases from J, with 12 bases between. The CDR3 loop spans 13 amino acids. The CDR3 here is CASSDGQLYEQYF. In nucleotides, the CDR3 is TGTGCCAGCAGCGACGGACAGCTCTACGAGCAGTACTTC. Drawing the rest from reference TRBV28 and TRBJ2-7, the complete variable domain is DVKVTQSSRYLVKRTGEKVFLECVQDMDHENMFWYRQDPGLGLRLIYFSYDVKMKEKGDIPEGYSVSREKKERFSLILESASTNQTSMYLCASSDGQLYEQYFGPGTRLTVT.

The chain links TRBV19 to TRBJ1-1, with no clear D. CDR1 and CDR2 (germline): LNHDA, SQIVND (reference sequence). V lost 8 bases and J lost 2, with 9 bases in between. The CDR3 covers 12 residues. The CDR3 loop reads CASSVGNTEAFF. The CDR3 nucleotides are TGTGCCAGTTCAGTGGGTAACACTGAAGCTTTCTTT.

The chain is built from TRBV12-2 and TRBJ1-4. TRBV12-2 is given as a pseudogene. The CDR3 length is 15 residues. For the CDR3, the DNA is TGTGCAAGTCGCTTAGAGAGGGGAAAGAATGAAAAACTGTTTTTT. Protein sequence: CASRLERGKNEKLFF.

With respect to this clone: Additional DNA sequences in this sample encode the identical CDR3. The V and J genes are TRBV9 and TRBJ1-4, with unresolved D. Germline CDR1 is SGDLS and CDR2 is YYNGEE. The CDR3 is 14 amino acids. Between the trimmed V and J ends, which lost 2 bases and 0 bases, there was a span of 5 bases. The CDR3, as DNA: TGTGCCAGCAGCGTCGGGGCAACTAATGAAAAACTGTTTTTT. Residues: CASSVGATNEKLFF.

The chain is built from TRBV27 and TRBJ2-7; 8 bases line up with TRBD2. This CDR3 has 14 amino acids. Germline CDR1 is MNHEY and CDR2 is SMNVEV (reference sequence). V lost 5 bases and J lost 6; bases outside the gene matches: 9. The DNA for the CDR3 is TGTGCCAGCAGTAGAGCGGGAGATGGCGGCGAGCAGTACTTC. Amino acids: CASSRAGDGGEQYF.

CDR3 DNA sequence: TGTGCCAGTAGTATTTGGGATATGAGCACAGATACGCAGTATTTT. This encodes CASSIWDMSTDTQYF. This chain uses TRBV19 with TRBJ2-3; D call uncertain. Germline V gene sequence: CDR1 LNHDA, CDR2 SQIVND (reference sequence). This CDR3 is built from 15 residues. Trimming took 3 bases from V and 0 from J, leaving 10 bases between them.

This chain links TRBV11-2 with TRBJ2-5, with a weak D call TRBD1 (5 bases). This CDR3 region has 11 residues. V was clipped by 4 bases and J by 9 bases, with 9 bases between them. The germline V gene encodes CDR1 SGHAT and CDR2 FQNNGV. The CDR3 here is CASSSEGAQYF. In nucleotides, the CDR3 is TGTGCCAGCAGCTCAGAAGGGGCCCAGTACTTC.